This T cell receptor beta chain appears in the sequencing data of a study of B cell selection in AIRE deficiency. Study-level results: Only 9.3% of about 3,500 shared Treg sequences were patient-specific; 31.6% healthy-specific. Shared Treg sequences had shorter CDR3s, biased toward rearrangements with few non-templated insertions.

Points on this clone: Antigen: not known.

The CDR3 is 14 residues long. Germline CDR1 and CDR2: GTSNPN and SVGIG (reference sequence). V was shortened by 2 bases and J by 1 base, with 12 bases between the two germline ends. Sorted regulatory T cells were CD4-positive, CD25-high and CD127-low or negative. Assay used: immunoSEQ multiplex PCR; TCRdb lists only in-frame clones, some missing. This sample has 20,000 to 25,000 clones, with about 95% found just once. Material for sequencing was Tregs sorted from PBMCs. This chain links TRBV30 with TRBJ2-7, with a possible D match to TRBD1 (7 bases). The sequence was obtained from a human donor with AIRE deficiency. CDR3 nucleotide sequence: TGTGCCTGGAGTCGTCCAGGGGGGTCCTACGAGCAGTACTTC. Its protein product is CAWSRPGGSYEQYF.